This entry features one T cell receptor beta chain sequence. No cognate antigen has been identified for it. Base qualities are not provided; no much larger clone lies one nucleotide away. The data are from a study of human T cells and chemical hapten exposure (dated by TCRdb to the early 2020s). Concerning the study at large: The libraries were sequenced as a pool, and the TCR yield per sample differed mostly because of small variations in library volumes within the pool. In alopecia patients, the study followed how the peripheral blood TCR repertoire changed in vivo over primary and secondary sensitization to diphenylcyclopropenone (DPC), a hapten. The study at large found these results: After repeated subsampling, changes were observed in the strength of the expansion versus patch-test correlation and in the threshold at which the correlation became significant. The number of TCRs above 1 in 1000 frequency did not change with DPC sensitization; there was no evidence of global repertoire structure alterations.

The trim is 6 bases for V and 4 bases for J, with a gap of 9 bases between the germline ends. The CDR3 measures 13 amino acids from cysteine to phenylalanine. Only the CDR3 DNA stays, 39 bases, in frame from base 1. Sequences MGHDK (CDR1) and SYGVNS (CDR2) are obtained from the germline V gene. During library preparation, unique molecular identifiers were attached to individual cDNA molecules so that TCRs could be counted quantitatively and reproducibly. Both TCR alpha and TCR beta chains were sequenced from each blood RNA sample. Per the original workflow: The median number of TCRs per sample was 85,000 to 100,000, ranging from roughly 20,000 to 690,600. The Decombinator software suite was used to annotate V, J and CDR3 in the TCR reads. Every sample was subsampled to the same number of TCRs (28,000) for the PS versus PT1 abundance plots. TCRs were defined as expanded if absent before sensitization and observed at least eight times at the 2-week time point. TCRdb ran its own pipeline on the public reads, namely fastp trimming at Q25 and MiXCR clone calling, and kept in-frame beta chains. Under each unique CDR3 protein, matching rows form one entry showing the most common genes and DNA. The V and J calls, along with clone size, are taken from TCRdb and not from the paper's own processing. The sample profile shows 95,000 to 150,000 distinct CDR3 sequences; about 8.9% of them were found once. About 1.4% of the sample lies in the top ten.

Unfractionated whole blood was collected in Tempus Blood RNA tubes, and total RNA was extracted from that blood. Roughly 5 healthy volunteers served as TCR sequencing controls and were bled at day 0, 2 weeks and 6 weeks. The receptor was derived from a human donor in good health. Some clones in this sample may be carry-over from other donors' samples. Donor details come from another sample of the same person, matched by shared clones. Sequenced sample: whole blood. The chain is made from TRBV25-1 and TRBJ2-2; TRBD1 is perhaps the D gene, given 5 matching bases. The CDR3 region has the sequence CASRDISTGELFF. The DNA reads TGTGCCAGCAGGGACATCTCCACCGGGGAGCTGTTTTTT.